This T cell receptor (beta chain) was sequenced for a study of cytomegalovirus exposure and HLA in healthy donors. Study outcomes and limitations: As immune exposure information, only CMV serostatus was available. Common viral pathogens seemed to be connected with several of the most significant clusters, according to a later analysis.

Researchers ran the PCR with 60 Vbeta and 13 Jbeta primers. Profiling relied on immunoSEQ multiplex PCR, and the TCRdb table lists in-frame clones only, not all of them. The top ten hold approximately 8.7% of the sample, which has 160,000 or so clones, more than 75% seen once. As for this clone: Its antigen is as yet unknown.

This TCR came from a man between 18 and 29 years old in good health and CMV-seropositive. Material: PBMCs.

CDR3 bases: TGTGCCAGTAGTACAGAAGGACTAACCAATCAGCCCCAGCATTTT. Amino acids: CASSTEGLTNQPQHF. The chain is built from TRBV19 and TRBJ1-5, with D unclear. The CDR3 spans 15 residues. Germline V CDR1 and CDR2: LNHDA, SQIVND (reference sequence). V was cut by 4 bases and J by 3 bases, with 13 bases left in between.